The 3 T cell receptor beta chains below come from one sample, sequenced in a study of vaccination effects on CD4 cells after COVID-19. Data came from immunoSEQ multiplex PCR; TCRdb stores just in-frame clones and leaves some out. Here the sample spans roughly 61,000 clones, around 81% being singletons. Antigen-specific CD4+ T cells expanded by the ViraFEST assay with viral peptide pools were then sequenced. With about ten days of culture completed, CD4+ T cells were isolated. No antigens are known for them. This specimen was CD4+ T cells from PBMCs cultured with HCoV-229E spike peptides, taken before COVID-19 vaccination. Source of these receptors: a human donor who received a COVID-19 vaccine.

The chain has TRBV6-5 and TRBJ1-4, with 8 bases fitting TRBD1. CDR1 MNHEY and CDR2 SVGAGI come from the germline V gene. V was clipped by 4 bases and J by 7 bases; unmatched bases: 8. The CDR3 is made up of 15 amino acids. This CDR3 is CASSFAQGGAEKLFF. CDR3 sequence (DNA): TGTGCCAGCAGTTTCGCACAGGGGGGAGCTGAAAAACTGTTTTTT.

This sequence joins TRBV5-6 and TRBJ2-5; D uncertain. Trimming removed 4 bases at V and 7 bases at J, with 20 bases between. This CDR3 spans 15 amino acids. Germline V gene sequence: CDR1 SGHDT, CDR2 YYEEEE. The CDR3 coding sequence is TGTGCCAGCAGCCCCCGATTCGGGTCCTACGGGACCCAGTACTTC. Translated: CASSPRFGSYGTQYF. Using reference TRBV5-6 and TRBJ2-5 for the parts outside the CDR3, the full variable domain is DAGVTQSPTHLIKTRGQQVTLRCSPKSGHDTVSWYQQALGQGPQFIFQYYEEEERQRGNFPDRFSGHQFPNYSSELNVNALLLGDSALYLCASSPRFGSYGTQYFGPGTRLLVL.

The gene calls are TRBV9 and TRBJ2-2, with 13 nucleotides matching TRBD2. Germline CDR1 is SGDLS and CDR2 is YYNGEE. This CDR3 comprises 15 residues. After removal of 4 bases from V and 7 bases from J, the junction contained 4 bases not matched to a gene. In DNA form, the CDR3 reads TGTGCCAGCAGCTTGACTAGCGGGGGGCACGGGGAGCTGTTTTTT. Its protein is CASSLTSGGHGELFF.